The 31 T cell receptor beta chains below all came from one sample that was sequenced in a study of CD8 T cells in ankylosing spondylitis. A single record per CDR3 protein comes from TCRdb applying MiXCR to the 5' RACE reads. The sample carries a few hundred thousand distinct CDR3 sequences, approximately 20% recorded once. Regarding the study as a whole: Characteristic of ankylosing spondylitis blood, it appeared, was a TCR beta motif comprising several highly homologous variants.

What these receptors recognize is not known. The specimen was blood, either unsorted or a sorted T cell fraction (not recorded which). These receptors originate from a male donor with ankylosing spondylitis.

CDR3 sequence reads: CASRQLAGKPDEQFF. The CDR3 DNA sequence: TGTGCCAGCAGACAACTAGCGGGAAAACCCGATGAGCAGTTCTTC. This chain joins TRBV3-1 and TRBJ2-1; 10 bases are a match to TRBD2. There are 15 residues in the CDR3. Per the germline V gene, CDR1 is LGHDT and CDR2 is YNNKEL (reference sequence). V lost 6 bases to trimming and J lost 8 bases; unmatched junction nucleotides: 10.

This chain uses TRBV9 with TRBJ2-7, with D possibly TRBD1 on 5 matching bases. The CDR3 extends over 13 amino acids. The V end was cut by 7 bases, the J end by 3 bases, with 14 bases between. The V gene's germline CDR1 is SGDLS and CDR2 YYNGEE. This chain's CDR3 is CASLGHPHYEQYF. In DNA, the CDR3 is TGTGCCAGCTTAGGACATCCACACTACGAGCAGTACTTC.

The chain has TRBV5-1 and TRBJ1-1, with TRBD1 as a possible D gene (5 bases). The germline V and J ends were trimmed by 0 bases and 1 base, with 10 bases remaining between them. The CDR3 contains 15 residues. The germline CDR1 and CDR2 sequences are SGHRS and YFSETQ. CDR3 in amino acids: CASSLGPGTNTEAFF. CDR3 DNA: TGCGCCAGCAGCTTGGGGCCAGGGACGAACACTGAAGCTTTCTTT.

The CDR3 loop reads CASSQGWGGTRDTGELFF. The DNA of the CDR3 is TGCGCCAGCAGCCAAGGCTGGGGCGGGACTAGGGACACCGGGGAGCTGTTTTTT. The J gene is TRBJ2-2, the V gene TRBV4-1, with TRBD2 matching 8 bases. Germline V CDR1 and CDR2: MGHRA, YSYEKL. The CDR3 is made up of 18 amino acids. V lost 1 base and J lost 3; bases outside the gene matches: 10.

The V call is TRBV7-9, the J call TRBJ2-3, with TRBD1 matching over 10 bases. The CDR3 spans 17 residues. Trimming removed 1 base from V and 1 base from J; junction bases left unmatched: 5. CDR1 is SEHNR and CDR2 is FQNEAQ in the germline V gene (reference sequence). The CDR3 sequence is CASSLGGTGAGTDTQYF. The CDR3 coding sequence is TGTGCCAGCAGCTTAGGAGGGACAGGGGCCGGCACAGATACGCAGTATTTT.

This clonotype has a handful of counts. The chain recombines TRBV7-9 with TRBJ2-2; a weak D match, TRBD1 (6 bases). The germline V gene encodes CDR1 SEHNR and CDR2 FQNEAQ (reference sequence). Trimming shortened V by 5 bases and J by 0 bases, and 10 bases separated the two germline ends. This CDR3 is built from 15 residues. CDR3 region: CASSINRANTGELFF. The CDR3 nucleotides are TGTGCCAGCAGCATTAACAGGGCGAACACCGGGGAGCTGTTTTTT.

The chain recombines TRBV5-1 with TRBJ2-2, with 9 bases fitting TRBD2. This CDR3 spans 15 amino acids. The V gene's germline CDR1 is SGHRS and CDR2 YFSETQ. J gave up 4 bases and V 6 bases, and 7 bases lay outside the gene matches. The CDR3 DNA is TGCGCCAGCACCCCGGGACTAGCTGGCACCGGGGAGCTGTTTTTT. This sequence encodes CASTPGLAGTGELFF.

The J gene is TRBJ2-6, the V gene TRBV9, with D perhaps matching TRBD1 (5 bases). The V gene lost 3 bases and the J gene lost 0 bases, with 7 bases spanning the gap. CDR3 length equals 15 residues. Germline CDR1 is SGDLS and CDR2 is YYNGEE. The DNA for the CDR3 is TGTGCCAGCAGCGAAACAGGCTCTGGGGCCAACGTCCTGACTTTC. This encodes CASSETGSGANVLTF.

The sample holds a few counts of this clonotype. J is TRBJ1-5 and V is TRBV15; D uncertain. This CDR3 spans 14 amino acids. V shed 5 bases and J shed 9 bases, with 17 bases lying between them. CDR1 LNHNV and CDR2 YYDKDF come from the germline V gene (reference sequence). CDR3 loop: CATSEVQRSGPQHF. CDR3 nucleotide sequence: TGTGCCACCAGCGAGGTACAGAGGAGCGGGCCCCAGCATTTT.

The chain joins TRBV29-1 to TRBJ2-1; 14 bases are a match to TRBD2. Germline V gene sequence: CDR1 SQVTM, CDR2 ANQGSEA. The CDR3 is 13 amino acids. Germline trimming cut 6 bases from V and 5 bases from J; bases unmatched to any gene: 0. The chain's CDR3 is CSVGLAGDNEQFF. CDR3 DNA: TGCAGCGTGGGACTAGCGGGAGACAATGAGCAGTTCTTC.

In this sample, this clonotype turned up a few times. The genes are TRBV7-8 and TRBJ2-1; tentatively, D is TRBD1 (5 bases). This CDR3 spans 15 amino acids. Trimming pared 1 base from V and 7 bases from J, leaving 14 bases between. Germline CDR1 is SGHVS and CDR2 is FQNEAQ. CDR3 DNA: TGTGCCAGCAGCTTAGGGCCAGGGTCCCGTAATGAGCAGTTCTTC. Translating gives CASSLGPGSRNEQFF.

This clonotype was observed many times. The chain has TRBV29-1 and TRBJ2-1; D may be TRBD1 (6 bases). CDR1 SQVTM and CDR2 ANQGSEA come from the germline V gene. This CDR3 is built from 14 residues. The ends were cut back, 1 base at V and 7 bases at J, with 14 bases in the middle. The CDR3 region has the DNA TGCAGCGTTGAAGCTGGCATGGGGGCTAATGAGCAGTTCTTC. This sequence encodes CSVEAGMGANEQFF.

The sample holds a few counts of this clonotype. This sequence joins TRBV5-1 and TRBJ2-1; 8 bases match TRBD1. Trimming at V came to 0 bases and at J to 1 base, leaving 6 bases not matched to a gene. CDR1 and CDR2 from the germline V gene are SGHRS and YFSETQ. The CDR3 extends over 17 amino acids. CDR3 sequence reads: CASSLALRQGSYNEQFF. In DNA form, the CDR3 reads TGCGCCAGCAGCTTGGCCTTGAGACAGGGGTCCTACAATGAGCAGTTCTTC.

This clonotype has a handful of counts. The chain links TRBV24-1 to TRBJ2-1; 10 bases fit TRBD1. CDR1 and CDR2 from the germline V gene are KGHDR and SFDVKD. V dropped 3 bases and J dropped 12; count of bases not matched to a gene: 13. This CDR3 comprises 16 residues. The CDR3 region has the DNA TGTGCCACCAGTGATCCGGGACAGGGGAAAAGGATAGGGCAGTTCTTC. Residues: CATSDPGQGKRIGQFF.

CDR3 residues: CASSPPGGLGIHEQYF. Here the CDR3 DNA reads TGTGCCAGCAGTCCGCCAGGGGGCTTGGGAATCCACGAGCAGTACTTC. The V gene is TRBV28, the J gene TRBJ2-7; 8 nucleotides align to TRBD1. Germline V CDR1 and CDR2: MDHEN, SYDVKM. The CDR3 sequence is 16 residues long. After removal of 5 bases from V and 5 bases from J, the junction contained 14 bases not matched to a gene. The full variable domain, in which reference TRBV28 and TRBJ2-7 provide the parts outside the CDR3, is DVKVTQSSRYLVKRTGEKVFLECVQDMDHENMFWYRQDPGLGLRLIYFSYDVKMKEKGDIPEGYSVSREKKERFSLILESASTNQTSMYLCASSPPGGLGIHEQYFGPGTRLTVT.

V and J are TRBV29-1 and TRBJ2-1; 8 nucleotides line up with TRBD2. CDR3 length equals 13 residues. The germline V gene has CDR1 SQVTM and CDR2 ANQGSEA. V lost 4 bases, J lost 8 bases, and 7 bases stayed unmatched. CDR3 in DNA: TGCAGCGTTGGTGGTAGCGGGAAACATGAGCAGTTCTTC. Protein: CSVGGSGKHEQFF.

This rearrangement joins TRBV4-1 to TRBJ1-5; D gene uncertain. CDR1 MGHRA and CDR2 YSYEKL come from the germline V gene. The V and J ends lost 3 bases and 4 bases respectively, with 16 bases between them. This CDR3 has 16 amino acids. In DNA, the CDR3 is TGCGCCAGCAGCCATCCCGTGGGGAGATTAAATCAGCCCCAGCATTTT. Translated: CASSHPVGRLNQPQHF.

The chain has TRBV20-1 and TRBJ2-1, with 7 positions matching TRBD2. With 7 bases clipped from V and 10 bases from J, the junction kept 13 bases outside the gene matches. This CDR3 has 13 amino acids. Germline V gives CDR1 DFQATT, CDR2 SNEGSKA (reference sequence). The CDR3 DNA reads TGCAGTGGCAAGGGGTCTAGACTAGCCGAGCAGTTCTTC. The encoded protein is CSGKGSRLAEQFF.

This clonotype was seen ten or more times. J is TRBJ2-5 and V is TRBV6-1, with TRBD2 as a possible D gene (5 bases). Germline CDR1 MNHNS, CDR2 SASEGT. V was cut by 6 bases and J by 3 bases, with 14 bases left in between. The CDR3 covers 14 residues. CDR3 in amino acids: CASSPKGSEETQYF. CDR3 in DNA: TGTGCCAGCAGCCCGAAGGGTAGCGAAGAGACCCAGTACTTC.

The chain is built from TRBV3-1 and TRBJ2-2, with a weak D call TRBD2 (5 bases). V shed 3 bases and J shed 6 bases, with 8 bases lying between them. Germline lookup yields CDR1 LGHDT and CDR2 YNNKEL (reference sequence). The CDR3 runs 13 residues. CDR3 nucleotide sequence: TGTGCCAGCAGCCAGTGGACTTCCGGGGAGCTGTTTTTT. Residues: CASSQWTSGELFF. Variable domain in full (rest from reference TRBV3-1 and TRBJ2-2): DTAVSQTPKYLVTQMGNDKSIKCEQNLGHDTMYWYKQDSKKFLKIMFSYNNKELIINETVPNRFSPKSPDKAHLNLHINSLELGDSAVYFCASSQWTSGELFFGEGSRLTVL.

DNA for the CDR3: TGCAGTGCTAGATCGCCCCGGGGGGTGTTGTATGAGCAGTTCTTC. This translates into CSARSPRGVLYEQFF. The chain couples TRBV20-1 to TRBJ2-1; TRBD2 aligns across 7 bases. Germline CDR1 DFQATT, CDR2 SNEGSKA (reference sequence). The CDR3 spans 15 residues. The trim removed 2 bases at V and 8 bases at J, leaving 12 bases unmatched.

In this sample, this clonotype turned up a few times. The chain joins TRBV7-2 to TRBJ2-7, with a possible D match to TRBD2 (5 bases). V was shortened by 5 bases and J by 11 bases, with 16 bases between the two germline ends. In germline, CDR1 is SGHTA, CDR2 FQGNSA. The CDR3 totals 12 residues. The CDR3 region has the DNA TGTGCCAGCAGCAACACTAGGCTGAGGGAGTACTTC. Protein: CASSNTRLREYF.

The V gene is TRBV11-1, the J gene TRBJ2-3; 11 nucleotides agree with TRBD2. The CDR3 is 18 residues long. V was clipped by 5 bases and J by 6 bases; unmatched bases: 16. CDR1 is SGHAT and CDR2 is FQDESV in the germline V gene (reference sequence). In DNA form, the CDR3 reads TGTGCCAGCAGCCCCGGTCCTAATAGCGGGAGGGCCTCGGATACGCAGTATTTT. This sequence encodes CASSPGPNSGRASDTQYF.

The genes are TRBV12-3 or TRBV12-4 and TRBJ2-7; D may match TRBD1 or TRBD2 (5 bases each). This CDR3 region has 16 residues. V gave up 1 base and J gave up 0 bases, with 13 bases separating them. Here the CDR3 reads CASSLGTGDHSYEQYF. Here the CDR3 DNA reads TGTGCCAGCAGTTTAGGCACTGGGGACCACTCCTACGAGCAGTACTTC.

This chain links TRBV20-1 with TRBJ2-1; 8 bases map to TRBD1. V was pared by 3 bases and J by 13 bases, with 8 bases of the junction left unmatched. This CDR3 is built from 12 residues. CDR1 is DFQATT, CDR2 SNEGSKA, per germline (reference sequence). CDR3 bases: TGCAGTGCTAGTCAGGACAGGGTGGGACAGTTCTTC. Translated: CSASQDRVGQFF.

This clonotype appeared a few times. The V call is TRBV25-1, the J call TRBJ2-1; the D gene is possibly TRBD1 (5 bases). CDR3 length equals 15 residues. V shed 6 bases and J shed 3 bases, with 15 bases lying between them. Germline V gene data show CDR1 as MGHDK and CDR2 as SYGVNS. The DNA of the CDR3 is TGTGCCAGCAGATCGGACACACACCGCTACAATGAGCAGTTCTTC. This codes for CASRSDTHRYNEQFF.

CDR3 loop: CSAETSGTYNEQFF. In DNA form, the CDR3 reads TGCAGTGCGGAGACTAGCGGAACCTACAATGAGCAGTTCTTC. V gene TRBV20-1 combines with J gene TRBJ2-1; the match to TRBD2 covers 9 bases. CDR1 and CDR2 (germline): DFQATT, SNEGSKA (reference sequence). The CDR3 is 14 residues long. Unmatched junction bases numbered 5, after V lost 6 bases and J lost 2 bases.

This clonotype is a singleton in its sample. The chain links TRBV11-3 to TRBJ2-1, with D unclear. The germline gives CDR1 SGHNT, CDR2 YENEEA. V lost 5 bases to trimming and J lost 6 bases, with 14 bases between them. This CDR3 contains 14 residues. The CDR3 DNA is TGTGCCAGCAGCCCCCGGGCAGTGACCAATGAGCAGTTCTTC. Translated: CASSPRAVTNEQFF.

The V and J genes are TRBV20-1 and TRBJ2-1; 7 positions agree with TRBD1. The CDR3 sequence is 14 residues long. The ends lost 1 base at V and 2 bases at J; junction bases unmatched: 2. Germline V gene data show CDR1 as DFQATT and CDR2 as SNEGSKA (reference sequence). The CDR3 DNA follows: TGCAGTGCTAGAGTGCAGGGGGCCTACAATGAGCAGTTCTTC. As protein: CSARVQGAYNEQFF.

This clonotype appeared a few times. The chain combines TRBV27 with TRBJ2-7; D may correspond to TRBD1 or TRBD2 (5 bases each). This CDR3 contains 12 residues. Germline V gene lookup returns CDR1 MNHEY and CDR2 SMNVEV (reference sequence). V gave up 3 bases and J gave up 3 bases, with 6 bases separating them. This CDR3 reads CASSFGGYEQYF. Written as DNA, the CDR3 is TGTGCCAGCAGTTTTGGGGGCTACGAGCAGTACTTC.

The rearrangement joins TRBV29-1 to TRBJ2-7; D tentatively reads TRBD1 or TRBD2 (6 bases each). CDR1 is SQVTM and CDR2 is ANQGSEA in the germline V gene. This CDR3 has 15 amino acids. V gave up 4 bases and J gave up 2 bases, with 18 bases separating them. The chain's CDR3 is CSVVWGARRAYEQYF. As DNA, the CDR3 is TGCAGCGTTGTATGGGGGGCTAGGCGAGCCTACGAGCAGTACTTC.